This T cell receptor beta chain was recovered during a study of blood T cell repertoires in COVID-19. Only in-frame clones appear in the TCRdb table, and some are missing; sequencing was by immunoSEQ multiplex PCR. The table includes about 23,000 clones, over 75% detected once. V gave up 0 bases and J gave up 5 bases; unmatched junction bases: 6. The CDR3 consists of 15 residues. Germline CDR1 SGHRS, CDR2 YFSETQ. V usage is TRBV5-1 and J usage is TRBJ1-2, with TRBD1 matching over 8 bases. This clonotype originated in a man between 65 and 85 years old in a cohort sampled during active COVID-19. Sequenced input: peripheral blood. In nucleotides, the CDR3 is TGCGCCAGCAGCTTGGGTCAGGGGGCCGGTTATGGCTACACCTTC. It translates to CASSLGQGAGYGYTF.